This TCR beta chain was sequenced in a study of CD8 T cells in ankylosing spondylitis. Broader study findings: Researchers reportedly found disease-linked clones significantly enriched in matched ankylosing spondylitis synovial fluid.

Making the TCR beta libraries involved quantitative 5'-RACE with molecular barcodes. TCRdb re-called the 5' RACE reads through MiXCR, storing one row per CDR3 protein. This sample has about 360,000 distinct CDR3 sequences; approximately 20% occur once, and the top ten carry approximately 14%. The CDR3 spans 18 residues. As concerns this clonotype: As yet, its antigen is unknown. A junction end diverges from the germline sequence, so it may reflect a read error.

Sequences were obtained from blood, either unsorted or a sorted T cell fraction (not recorded which). The rearrangement joins TRBV12-3 or TRBV12-4 to TRBJ2-1, with D possibly matching TRBD2 (6 bases). The sequence was collected from a male donor with ankylosing spondylitis or in good health (not recorded which). The DNA for the CDR3 is TGTACCAGCAGTTTAGTCGTCGGGGCCGGGAGCTCCTACAATGAGCAGTTCTTC. Amino acid sequence: CTSSLVVGAGSSYNEQFF.